The 7 T cell receptor beta chains given below trace back to one sample, sequenced in a study of shared clonotypes between healthy human individuals. Clones were read by immunoSEQ multiplex PCR, and TCRdb kept only the in-frame ones, dropping some. This table has about 1,500,000 clones, around 97% appearing once. Sequencing was performed on naive CD4+ T cells sorted from blood. Subset described: CD45RA+ positively selected. The receptors were gathered from a man aged 30 to 39 in good health.

This rearrangement joins TRBV5-1 to TRBJ2-5; 7 nucleotides match TRBD1. The CDR3 consists of 16 residues. The V segment lost 0 bases and the J segment 0 bases; nucleotides outside the gene matches: 5. Germline V gives CDR1 SGHRS, CDR2 YFSETQ. CDR3: CASSLAVRGYQETQYF. CDR3 coding DNA: TGCGCCAGCAGCTTGGCCGTCAGGGGGTACCAAGAGACCCAGTACTTC. The full variable domain, with the rest looked up from reference TRBV5-1 and TRBJ2-5, is KAGVTQTPRYLIKTRGQQVTLSCSPISGHRSVSWYQQTPGQGLQFLFEYFSETQRNKGNFPGRFSGRQFSNSRSEMNVSTLELGDSALYLCASSLAVRGYQETQYFGPGTRLLVL.

The chain uses TRBV15 and TRBJ2-3; the match to TRBD1 covers 7 bases. The CDR3 runs 16 residues. Trimming cost V 3 bases and J 2 bases; bases outside gene matches: 8. CDR1 is LNHNV, CDR2 YYDKDF, per germline (reference sequence). As DNA, the CDR3 is TGTGCCACCAGCAGCCCAGACAGGGAGTACACAGATACGCAGTATTTT. It translates to CATSSPDREYTDTQYF.

The chain recombines TRBV5-6 with TRBJ2-7, with TRBD2 matching over 9 bases. The CDR3 runs 17 residues. V shed 3 bases and J 4 bases; nucleotides not matched to a gene: 14. CDR1 is SGHDT and CDR2 is YYEEEE in the germline V gene. For the CDR3, the DNA is TGTGCCAGCAGCTACACCGGGGGAGTAGCGGGAGTTTACGAGCAGTACTTC. It codes for CASSYTGGVAGVYEQYF.

The CDR3 here is CASSSFSSGRNIQYF. CDR3 sequence (DNA): TGTGCCAGCAGTAGCTTCTCTAGCGGGAGGAACATTCAGTACTTC. The chain uses TRBV27 and TRBJ2-4; 11 nucleotides align to TRBD2. Germline V gene lookup returns CDR1 MNHEY and CDR2 SMNVEV (reference sequence). J lost 7 bases, V lost 5 bases, and 7 bases had no gene match. The CDR3 totals 15 residues.

The chain uses TRBV19 and TRBJ2-2, with TRBD2 as a possible D gene (8 bases). V was trimmed by 6 bases and J by 4 bases, leaving 15 bases between them. CDR1 LNHDA and CDR2 SQIVND come from the germline V gene (reference sequence). This CDR3 spans 15 amino acids. The CDR3 DNA is TGTGCCAGTAGCGGGAGGGCAGGGGGCACCGGGGAGCTGTTTTTT. Translating gives CASSGRAGGTGELFF.

CDR3 protein: CASSPLGGTSETQYF. The CDR3 coding sequence is TGTGCCAGCTCACCACTGGGCGGGACTTCGGAGACCCAGTACTTC. The gene calls are TRBV18 and TRBJ2-5, with D maybe TRBD2 (6 bases). The CDR3 totals 15 residues. V lost 1 base to trimming and J lost 5 bases, with 14 bases between them. Per germline, CDR1 KGHSH and CDR2 LQKENI.

Notes on this clone: The same CDR3 arises from other DNA sequences in this sample as well. The chain couples TRBV5-1 to TRBJ2-7; D not certain. V was trimmed by 0 bases and J by 6 bases, leaving 4 bases between them. Germline V lookup: CDR1 SGHRS, CDR2 YFSETQ. This CDR3 is built from 11 residues. The DNA for the CDR3 is TGCGCCAGCAGCTTGGAGGTCGAGCAGTACTTC. Translated, it gives CASSLEVEQYF. Together with reference TRBV5-1 and TRBJ2-7, the CDR3 gives the full variable domain: KAGVTQTPRYLIKTRGQQVTLSCSPISGHRSVSWYQQTPGQGLQFLFEYFSETQRNKGNFPGRFSGRQFSNSRSEMNVSTLELGDSALYLCASSLEVEQYFGPGTRLTVT.